Listed below are T cell receptor beta chains from one sample, sequenced in a study of OX40 agonist ivuxolimab in advanced cancers. Repertoires were generated with immunoSEQ multiplex PCR, while TCRdb's copy carries only in-frame clones and drops some. The table records around 100,000 clones, 80% to 95% of them present only once. The starting material was CD4+ or CD8+ T cells sorted from blood, obtained in a trial of the OX40 agonist ivuxolimab. The source of these receptors is an adult with an advanced solid tumor such as melanoma, head and neck, liver or kidney cancer. CDR3s include the opening cysteine and the closing phenylalanine or tryptophan. The D gene is left open where the match is weak. Not all rows give a size; the values are once, few, many and, for expanded clones, a class.

j_call | clone_size | v_call | d_call | cdr3_nt | cdr3_aa
TRBJ2-3 | . | TRBV27 | TRBD2 | TGTGCCAGCACCTCTAGCGGGATCACAGATACGCAGTATTTT | CASTSSGITDTQYF
TRBJ2-2 | . | TRBV19 | TRBD1 | TGTGCCACCCGGACAGGGGGCTTTGTCGGGGAGCTGTTTTTT | CATRTGGFVGELFF
TRBJ2-7 | . | TRBV28 | TRBD1 | TGTGCCAGCAGTATGGGACAGGGGCCTTACGAGCAGTACTTC | CASSMGQGPYEQYF
TRBJ2-7 | . | TRBV19 | TRBD1 | TGTGCCAGTAGTATAAGTACAGGGGCTGAGTACGAGCAGTACTTC | CASSISTGAEYEQYF
TRBJ2-7 | . | TRBV6-4 | TRBD2 | TGTGCCAGCAGTGAGCCAGTGACTAGCGGAGTTCGGGAATCCTCCTACGAGCAGTACTTC | CASSEPVTSGVRESSYEQYF
TRBJ1-2 | . | TRBV7-2 | TRBD1 | TGTGCCAGCTCGGACAGGGAGAAATATGGCTACACCTTC | CASSDREKYGYTF
TRBJ2-1 | . | TRBV7-2 | TRBD2 | TGTGCCAGCAGCTCAGGACTAGCGGGAGGGCAGGGTGAGCAGTTCTTC | CASSSGLAGGQGEQFF
TRBJ2-7 | . | TRBV29-1 | TRBD2 | TGCAGCGTTGAGACTAGCGGGAGGTTGTACGAGCAGTACTTC | CSVETSGRLYEQYF
TRBJ1-1 | . | TRBV7-3 | . | TGTGCCAGCAGCTTAGTTGGGGGCGTCACTGAAGCTTTCTTT | CASSLVGGVTEAFF
TRBJ1-6 | . | TRBV15 | TRBD1 | TGTGCCACCAGCAAACCGGGACAGTCTAATTCACCCCTCCACTTT | CATSKPGQSNSPLHF
TRBJ1-1 | . | TRBV28 | . | TGTGCCAGCAGTTTAACAGGGCCGAACACTGAAGCTTTCTTT | CASSLTGPNTEAFF
TRBJ1-4 | . | TRBV7-3 | TRBD1 | TGTGCCAGCAGCCCGACCGGGACAGGACAAGAAAAACTGTTTTTT | CASSPTGTGQEKLFF
TRBJ1-3 | . | TRBV4-2 | . | TGTGCCAGCAGCCAAGGATGGACGGTCTCTGGAAACACCATATATTTT | CASSQGWTVSGNTIYF
TRBJ2-2 | . | TRBV5-4 | . | TGTGCCAGCAGTGGAGCGAACACCGGGGAGCTGTTTTTT | CASSGANTGELFF
TRBJ2-2 | . | TRBV11-3 | TRBD1 | TGTGCCAGCAGCGTACAGGGGATTGGCACCGGGGAGCTGTTTTTT | CASSVQGIGTGELFF
TRBJ2-2 | . | TRBV30 | . | TGTGCCTGGAGTGTTCGCAGGGGAAACACCGGGGAGCTGTTTTTT | CAWSVRRGNTGELFF
TRBJ2-5 | once | TRBV6-1 | TRBD1 | TGTGCCAGCAGTGTAGGGACAGAAGAGACCCAGTACTTC | CASSVGTEETQYF
TRBJ1-4 | . | TRBV28 | . | TGTGCCAGCAGTTTTGGCGGGGCAGGGTATGGAAAACTGTTTTTT | CASSFGGAGYGKLFF
TRBJ1-1 | . | TRBV5-8 | TRBD1 | TGTGCCAGCAGCCGACGGACAGGAGCCGACATGAACACTGAAGCTTTCTTT | CASSRRTGADMNTEAFF
TRBJ1-1 | . | TRBV14 | . | TGTGCCAGCAGCCAAGTGTACACTGAAGCTTTCTTT | CASSQVYTEAFF
TRBJ2-6 | . | TRBV9 | . | TGTGCCAGCAGCGTAGTCGATAGCTTCTCTGGGGCCAACGTCCTGACTTTC | CASSVVDSFSGANVLTF
TRBJ2-3 | . | TRBV19 | . | TGTGCCAGTAGTATCCGATACTCTTCCAGCACAGATACGCAGTATTTT | CASSIRYSSSTDTQYF
TRBJ2-3 | once | TRBV7-3 | . | TGTGCCAGCAGCACGCACAGGGAGGGTACGCAGTATTTT | CASSTHREGTQYF
TRBJ2-7 | . | TRBV7-3 | TRBD2 | TGTGCCAGCAGCCAGTGGGAGGGCCCCTACGAGCAGTACTTC | CASSQWEGPYEQYF
TRBJ1-1 | . | TRBV29-1 | . | TGCAGCGTTGAAGATGTTCTGGGGGCGACTGAAGCTTTCTTT | CSVEDVLGATEAFF
TRBJ1-4 | . | TRBV14 | . | TGTGCCAGCAGCCATCGGCTCCTTAATGAAAAACTGTTTTTT | CASSHRLLNEKLFF
TRBJ1-1 | . | TRBV2 | . | TGTGCCAGCAGTCCAATGCTGGGAACTGAAGCTTTCTTT | CASSPMLGTEAFF
TRBJ1-1 | . | TRBV7-9 | . | TGTGCCAGCAGCTTAGAGGGTTTTTCGAACACTGAAGCTTTCTTT | CASSLEGFSNTEAFF